One and the same sample provided the 2 T cell receptor beta chains below, sequenced in a study of T cells after posttransplantation cyclophosphamide. The method was immunoSEQ multiplex PCR; TCRdb's version includes in-frame clones alone and lacks a portion of them. This repertoire lists more than 35,000 clones without singletons; roughly 2.5% sits in the top ten. The sequencing input was PBMCs. These TCRs come from a middle-aged man in good health, CMV-negative, and a related stem cell transplant donor.

This clone was seen a few times. This chain uses TRBV6-5 with TRBJ2-5, with 7 positions matching TRBD2. CDR1 is MNHEY and CDR2 is SVGAGI in the germline V gene. V trimming: 3 bases; J trimming: 1 base; junction bases outside the gene matches: 5. CDR3 length: 15 amino acids. CDR3 in amino acids: CASSYGGGIQETQYF. CDR3 DNA sequence: TGTGCCAGCAGTTATGGCGGGGGTATCCAAGAGACCCAGTACTTC.

This clone was detected many times. The V call is TRBV6-1, the J call TRBJ1-5; the D is unclear. CDR1 is MNHNS, CDR2 SASEGT, per germline. Trimming left V 7 bases short and J 2 bases short, with 15 bases between. CDR3 length equals 15 residues. Written as DNA, the CDR3 is TGTGCCAGCACCGGGGAGGGATGGGGCAATCAGCCCCAGCATTTT. It encodes CASTGEGWGNQPQHF.